One and the same sample provided the 24 T cell receptor beta chains below, sequenced in a study of cytomegalovirus exposure and HLA in healthy donors. TCRdb's table, derived via immunoSEQ multiplex PCR, lists solely in-frame clones and lacks some. The data contain 140,000 or so clones, 90% of them singletons. The sequenced sample was PBMCs. Receptors were obtained from a woman aged 25 to 39 in good health and CMV-seropositive.

CDR3: CASSPGQPNTEAFF. The CDR3 nucleotides are TGCGCCAGCAGCCCGGGACAACCGAACACTGAAGCTTTCTTT. The chain has TRBV5-1 and TRBJ1-1; the D gene is possibly TRBD1 (6 bases). V was cut by 4 bases and J by 1 base, with 11 bases left in between. The V gene's germline CDR1 is SGHRS and CDR2 YFSETQ. This CDR3 has 14 amino acids.

This clone was found once. The V call is TRBV6-1, the J call TRBJ2-1; 11 nucleotides align to TRBD1. The CDR3 spans 16 residues. The germline V gene encodes CDR1 MNHNS and CDR2 SASEGT. V was pared by 3 bases and J by 4 bases, with 5 bases of the junction left unmatched. The CDR3 nucleotides read TGTGCCAGCAGTGACCAAGGGACAGGGGGTTACAATGAGCAGTTCTTC. Protein product: CASSDQGTGGYNEQFF.

The chain combines TRBV4-1 with TRBJ2-5; tentative D call: TRBD2 (6 bases). The CDR3 is 14 residues long. V was cut by 4 bases and J by 5 bases, with 14 bases left in between. Germline loops: CDR1 MGHRA, CDR2 YSYEKL. Here the CDR3 reads CASSPRVAGETQYF. CDR3 coding DNA: TGCGCCAGCAGCCCAAGGGTTGCGGGGGAGACCCAGTACTTC.

The chain combines TRBV15 with TRBJ2-6; D gene unclear. In germline, CDR1 is LNHNV, CDR2 YYDKDF (reference sequence). The germline V and J ends were trimmed by 5 bases and 1 base, with 9 bases remaining between them. The CDR3 totals 15 residues. CDR3 nucleotides: TGTGCCACCAGCGGTCAGGAATCTGGGGCCAACGTCCTGACTTTC. This gives the protein CATSGQESGANVLTF.

V is TRBV28 and J is TRBJ1-4; D gene uncertain. Deletions cut 5 bases from V and 3 bases from J, with 10 bases between. The CDR3 is 14 amino acids. Germline assignment: CDR1 MDHEN and CDR2 SYDVKM. This chain's CDR3 is CASSANGPNEKLFF. The CDR3 region has the DNA TGTGCCAGCAGTGCTAACGGTCCTAATGAAAAACTGTTTTTT. The whole variable domain, remainder taken from reference TRBV28 and TRBJ1-4, is DVKVTQSSRYLVKRTGEKVFLECVQDMDHENMFWYRQDPGLGLRLIYFSYDVKMKEKGDIPEGYSVSREKKERFSLILESASTNQTSMYLCASSANGPNEKLFFGSGTQLSVL.

The chain combines TRBV6-1 with TRBJ2-3; D is perhaps TRBD2 (5 bases). Germline values: CDR1 MNHNS, CDR2 SASEGT. V lost 6 bases to trimming and J lost 4 bases, with 8 bases between them. This CDR3 contains 12 residues. CDR3 nucleotide sequence: TGTGCCAGCAGGGAGGTATCAGATACGCAGTATTTT. This codes for CASREVSDTQYF.

This chain connects TRBV23-1 to TRBJ2-5; TRBD2 agrees at 7 bases. TRBV23-1 is marked as an open reading frame, function uncertain. The V segment lost 0 bases and the J segment 9 bases; nucleotides outside the gene matches: 19. The CDR3 is 18 residues long. In DNA form, the CDR3 reads TGCGCCAGCAGTCAATCGATCTTGGGGACTATGAGATTGTGGGCCCAGTACTTC. Translated, it gives CASSQSILGTMRLWAQYF.

The chain has TRBV19 and TRBJ1-2, with a weak D call TRBD1 (6 bases). V lost 6 bases, J lost 4 bases, and 18 bases lay in between. This CDR3 spans 15 amino acids. Germline CDR1 is LNHDA and CDR2 is SQIVND (reference sequence). The chain's CDR3 is CASSRARDTTYGYTF. In nucleotides, the CDR3 is TGTGCCAGTAGCCGCGCCCGGGACACTACCTATGGCTACACCTTC.

The CDR3 DNA follows: TGTGCCAGCAGGCGGGACTTGGATGAAAAACTGTTTTTT. This sequence encodes CASRRDLDEKLFF. The V and J genes are TRBV9 and TRBJ1-4, with a possible D match to TRBD1 (5 bases). V was shortened by 5 bases and J by 6 bases, with 11 bases between the two germline ends. Germline V gives CDR1 SGDLS, CDR2 YYNGEE. The CDR3 extends over 13 amino acids. Together with reference TRBV9 and TRBJ1-4, the CDR3 gives the full variable domain: DSGVTQTPKHLITATGQRVTLRCSPRSGDLSVYWYQQSLDQGLQFLIQYYNGEERAKGNILERFSAQQFPDLHSELNLSSLELGDSALYFCASRRDLDEKLFFGSGTQLSVL.

V usage is TRBV29-1 and J usage is TRBJ1-2; a possible D gene is TRBD1 (5 bases). CDR1 and CDR2 (germline): SQVTM, ANQGSEA. Trimming removed 1 base from V and 7 bases from J, with 19 bases in between. The CDR3 contains 15 residues. This CDR3 is CSVEGEGGAVSGYTF. DNA of the CDR3: TGCAGCGTTGAAGGGGAGGGTGGGGCCGTGAGTGGCTACACCTTC.

The genes are TRBV18 and TRBJ2-5; the match to TRBD1 covers 7 bases. V was pared by 3 bases and J by 2 bases, with 9 bases of the junction left unmatched. Germline assignment: CDR1 KGHSH and CDR2 LQKENI. CDR3 size: 16 residues. The chain's CDR3 is CASSPLTRGQQETQYF. The CDR3 DNA follows: TGTGCCAGCTCACCTCTAACCCGGGGACAGCAAGAGACCCAGTACTTC.

The V and J genes are TRBV9 and TRBJ2-5, with a weak D call TRBD1 (5 bases). With 0 bases removed from V and 2 bases from J, the gap between germline ends came to 20 bases. Germline V gene sequence: CDR1 SGDLS, CDR2 YYNGEE. The CDR3 totals 18 residues. The CDR3 nucleotides read TGTGCCAGCAGCGTAGATGGGGCGGCCTTCCCTTTACAAGAGACCCAGTACTTC. Protein sequence: CASSVDGAAFPLQETQYF. The complete variable domain, with remaining parts taken from reference TRBV9 and TRBJ2-5, reads DSGVTQTPKHLITATGQRVTLRCSPRSGDLSVYWYQQSLDQGLQFLIQYYNGEERAKGNILERFSAQQFPDLHSELNLSSLELGDSALYFCASSVDGAAFPLQETQYFGPGTRLLVL.

This chain joins TRBV5-4 and TRBJ1-6; no reliable D call. The CDR3 sequence is 15 residues long. Trimming pared 1 base from V and 5 bases from J, leaving 10 bases between. Germline V gene lookup returns CDR1 SGHNT and CDR2 YYREEE (reference sequence). This chain's CDR3 is CASSLIGRNNSPLHF. The CDR3 nucleotides read TGTGCCAGCAGCTTGATTGGCAGGAATAATTCACCCCTCCACTTT.

V usage is TRBV2 and J usage is TRBJ2-3, with 8 bases lining up with TRBD1. The CDR3 has 14 amino acids. The germline V gene encodes CDR1 SNHLY and CDR2 FYNNEI. With 7 bases clipped from V and 6 bases from J, the junction kept 9 bases outside the gene matches. CDR3 coding DNA: TGTGCCAGCACTGCACAGGGGGGTCGTGATACGCAGTATTTT. This gives the protein CASTAQGGRDTQYF.

The chain links TRBV5-6 to TRBJ2-7; D perhaps matches TRBD2 (6 bases). This CDR3 region has 14 residues. Trimming took 3 bases from V and 3 from J, leaving 13 bases between them. Germline loops: CDR1 SGHDT, CDR2 YYEEEE. The CDR3 DNA follows: TGTGCCAGCAGCTCGGGAGAGCAAGTCTACGAGCAGTACTTC. Protein: CASSSGEQVYEQYF.

This chain links TRBV5-8 with TRBJ1-2; D might be TRBD1 (5 bases). Germline V gene lookup returns CDR1 SGHTS and CDR2 YDEGEE. This CDR3 contains 14 residues. Trimming took 2 bases from V and 4 from J, leaving 12 bases between them. The CDR3 nucleotides read TGTGCCAGCAGCTTCTTCGGGACTATCTATGGCTACACCTTC. Protein product: CASSFFGTIYGYTF.

This clone was seen only a few times. The chain recombines TRBV10-3 with TRBJ2-3; 7 bases align to TRBD1. CDR1 ENHRY and CDR2 SYGVKD come from the germline V gene. There are 15 residues in the CDR3. With 4 bases clipped from V and 2 bases from J, the junction kept 6 bases outside the gene matches. The CDR3 protein is CAISVRDSPTDTQYF. The CDR3 DNA sequence: TGTGCCATCAGTGTCCGGGACAGCCCCACAGATACGCAGTATTTT.

The chain combines TRBV5-1 with TRBJ2-2, with D perhaps matching TRBD2 (7 bases). Looked up from germline, CDR1 is SGHRS and CDR2 is YFSETQ. The V and J ends lost 4 bases and 4 bases respectively, with 20 bases between them. CDR3 length: 17 residues. The CDR3 is CASSHRSGGSGTGELFF. CDR3 sequence (DNA): TGCGCCAGCAGCCATCGCTCGGGGGGCTCAGGCACCGGGGAGCTGTTTTTT. Full variable domain (rest looked up from reference TRBV5-1 and TRBJ2-2): KAGVTQTPRYLIKTRGQQVTLSCSPISGHRSVSWYQQTPGQGLQFLFEYFSETQRNKGNFPGRFSGRQFSNSRSEMNVSTLELGDSALYLCASSHRSGGSGTGELFFGEGSRLTVL.

V usage is TRBV1 and J usage is TRBJ2-1; the table gives TRBD1 as D, unverified against the DNA. TRBV1 is recorded as a pseudogene. This CDR3 has 15 residues. CDR3 coding DNA: TGCACCAGCAGCCAAGATCATCAGGGTTACAATGAGCAGTTCTTC. This encodes CTSSQDHQGYNEQFF.

The genes are TRBV19 and TRBJ1-5; possibly TRBD1 for D (5 bases). The CDR3 has 17 amino acids. V was shortened by 1 base and J by 1 base, with 14 bases between the two germline ends. Germline V gene lookup returns CDR1 LNHDA and CDR2 SQIVND (reference sequence). CDR3 residues: CASSIVGGRISNQPQHF. The CDR3 nucleotides read TGTGCCAGTAGTATAGTCGGGGGACGTATAAGCAATCAGCCCCAGCATTTT. Combining the CDR3 with reference TRBV19 and TRBJ1-5 gives the whole variable domain DGGITQSPKYLFRKEGQNVTLSCEQNLNHDAMYWYRQDPGQGLRLIYYSQIVNDFQKGDIAEGYSVSREKKESFPLTVTSAQKNPTAFYLCASSIVGGRISNQPQHFGDGTRLSIL.

The chain is built from TRBV29-1 and TRBJ2-1; 9 bases agree with TRBD1. There are 15 residues in the CDR3. The germline gives CDR1 SQVTM, CDR2 ANQGSEA. Losses at the gene ends were 5 bases for V and 4 bases for J; bases not matched to a gene: 9. The CDR3 region is CSVSTGTGFYNEQFF. For the CDR3, the DNA is TGCAGCGTTTCTACCGGGACAGGGTTTTACAATGAGCAGTTCTTC.

This chain links TRBV2 with TRBJ2-2; D unclear. Looked up from germline, CDR1 is SNHLY and CDR2 is FYNNEI. V was trimmed by 6 bases and J by 1 base, leaving 9 bases between them. The CDR3 covers 14 residues. The chain's CDR3 is CASSRSGNTGELFF. In DNA form, the CDR3 reads TGTGCCAGCAGCCGGTCGGGGAACACCGGGGAGCTGTTTTTT.

This clone has only a few counts. This chain uses TRBV19 with TRBJ1-2; D is perhaps TRBD1 (5 bases). Trimming removed 3 bases from V and 6 bases from J, with 20 bases in between. The CDR3 runs 16 residues. Germline V gene data show CDR1 as LNHDA and CDR2 as SQIVND (reference sequence). CDR3 residues: CASSMAGTFSTNGYTF. The CDR3 coding sequence is TGTGCCAGTAGTATGGCGGGGACTTTCTCGACTAATGGCTACACCTTC.

The chain is built from TRBV5-8 and TRBJ2-3, with 9 bases matching TRBD1. The V gene end was trimmed by 5 bases and the J gene end by 2 bases; junction bases not matched to a gene: 9. CDR3 length: 16 amino acids. The germline V gene encodes CDR1 SGHTS and CDR2 YDEGEE. CDR3 region: CASRYARDRATDTQYF. Here the CDR3 DNA reads TGTGCCAGCAGATATGCCCGGGACAGGGCCACAGATACGCAGTATTTT. The variable domain in full, with the rest retrieved from reference TRBV5-8 and TRBJ2-3, is EAGVTQSPTHLIKTRGQQATLRCSPISGHTSVYWYQQALGLGLQFLLWYDEGEERNRGNFPPRFSGRQFPNYSSELNVNALELEDSALYLCASRYARDRATDTQYFGPGTRLTVL.